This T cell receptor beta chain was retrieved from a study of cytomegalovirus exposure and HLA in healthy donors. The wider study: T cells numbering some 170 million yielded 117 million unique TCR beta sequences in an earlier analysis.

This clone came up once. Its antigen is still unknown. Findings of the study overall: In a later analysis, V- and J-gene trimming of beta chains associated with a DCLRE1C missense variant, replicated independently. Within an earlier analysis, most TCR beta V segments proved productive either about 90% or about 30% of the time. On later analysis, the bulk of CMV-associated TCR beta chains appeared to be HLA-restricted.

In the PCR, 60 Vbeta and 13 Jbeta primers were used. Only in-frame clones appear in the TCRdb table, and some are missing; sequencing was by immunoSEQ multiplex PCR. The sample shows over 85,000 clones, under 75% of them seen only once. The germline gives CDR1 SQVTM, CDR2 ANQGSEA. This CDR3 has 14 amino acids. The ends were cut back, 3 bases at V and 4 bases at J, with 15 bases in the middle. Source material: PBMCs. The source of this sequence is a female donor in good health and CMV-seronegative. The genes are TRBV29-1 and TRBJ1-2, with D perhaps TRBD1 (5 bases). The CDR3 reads CSVEVPGNAYGYTF. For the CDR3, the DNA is TGCAGCGTTGAGGTTCCAGGGAACGCCTATGGCTACACCTTC.